The sequence of this T cell receptor beta chain was determined in a study of cytomegalovirus exposure and HLA in healthy donors. Both 60 Vbeta primers and 13 Jbeta primers went into the PCR. Sequenced by immunoSEQ multiplex PCR; TCRdb stores in-frame clones only, minus some. This sample carries roughly 180,000 clones, 9.5% of them seen once, and the ten largest clones take less than 1.5%. Study-wide findings and caveats: There were reportedly fewer N-insertions in an Asian-associated ancestry cluster than the approximately 670-donor mean, in a later analysis. Donors were assumed by presence/absence analyses to have roughly uniform sequencing depth. According to a later analysis, most TCR beta chains associated with CMV appeared HLA-restricted. Overall, around 150 TCR beta chains were annotated as cytomegalovirus-associated.

This clone was seen a handful of times. The antigen is undetermined. Losses at the gene ends were 1 base for V and 0 bases for J; bases not matched to a gene: 5. CDR1 LGHNA and CDR2 YNFKEQ come from the germline V gene. CDR3 length: 16 amino acids. The sequence derives from a woman aged 25-40 years in good health and CMV-seropositive. The chain recombines TRBV4-2 with TRBJ2-5, with 7 bases matching TRBD2. Sequencing was performed on PBMCs. The CDR3 reads CASSQVISGHQETQYF. CDR3 coding DNA: TGTGCCAGCAGCCAAGTGATTAGCGGGCACCAAGAGACCCAGTACTTC.